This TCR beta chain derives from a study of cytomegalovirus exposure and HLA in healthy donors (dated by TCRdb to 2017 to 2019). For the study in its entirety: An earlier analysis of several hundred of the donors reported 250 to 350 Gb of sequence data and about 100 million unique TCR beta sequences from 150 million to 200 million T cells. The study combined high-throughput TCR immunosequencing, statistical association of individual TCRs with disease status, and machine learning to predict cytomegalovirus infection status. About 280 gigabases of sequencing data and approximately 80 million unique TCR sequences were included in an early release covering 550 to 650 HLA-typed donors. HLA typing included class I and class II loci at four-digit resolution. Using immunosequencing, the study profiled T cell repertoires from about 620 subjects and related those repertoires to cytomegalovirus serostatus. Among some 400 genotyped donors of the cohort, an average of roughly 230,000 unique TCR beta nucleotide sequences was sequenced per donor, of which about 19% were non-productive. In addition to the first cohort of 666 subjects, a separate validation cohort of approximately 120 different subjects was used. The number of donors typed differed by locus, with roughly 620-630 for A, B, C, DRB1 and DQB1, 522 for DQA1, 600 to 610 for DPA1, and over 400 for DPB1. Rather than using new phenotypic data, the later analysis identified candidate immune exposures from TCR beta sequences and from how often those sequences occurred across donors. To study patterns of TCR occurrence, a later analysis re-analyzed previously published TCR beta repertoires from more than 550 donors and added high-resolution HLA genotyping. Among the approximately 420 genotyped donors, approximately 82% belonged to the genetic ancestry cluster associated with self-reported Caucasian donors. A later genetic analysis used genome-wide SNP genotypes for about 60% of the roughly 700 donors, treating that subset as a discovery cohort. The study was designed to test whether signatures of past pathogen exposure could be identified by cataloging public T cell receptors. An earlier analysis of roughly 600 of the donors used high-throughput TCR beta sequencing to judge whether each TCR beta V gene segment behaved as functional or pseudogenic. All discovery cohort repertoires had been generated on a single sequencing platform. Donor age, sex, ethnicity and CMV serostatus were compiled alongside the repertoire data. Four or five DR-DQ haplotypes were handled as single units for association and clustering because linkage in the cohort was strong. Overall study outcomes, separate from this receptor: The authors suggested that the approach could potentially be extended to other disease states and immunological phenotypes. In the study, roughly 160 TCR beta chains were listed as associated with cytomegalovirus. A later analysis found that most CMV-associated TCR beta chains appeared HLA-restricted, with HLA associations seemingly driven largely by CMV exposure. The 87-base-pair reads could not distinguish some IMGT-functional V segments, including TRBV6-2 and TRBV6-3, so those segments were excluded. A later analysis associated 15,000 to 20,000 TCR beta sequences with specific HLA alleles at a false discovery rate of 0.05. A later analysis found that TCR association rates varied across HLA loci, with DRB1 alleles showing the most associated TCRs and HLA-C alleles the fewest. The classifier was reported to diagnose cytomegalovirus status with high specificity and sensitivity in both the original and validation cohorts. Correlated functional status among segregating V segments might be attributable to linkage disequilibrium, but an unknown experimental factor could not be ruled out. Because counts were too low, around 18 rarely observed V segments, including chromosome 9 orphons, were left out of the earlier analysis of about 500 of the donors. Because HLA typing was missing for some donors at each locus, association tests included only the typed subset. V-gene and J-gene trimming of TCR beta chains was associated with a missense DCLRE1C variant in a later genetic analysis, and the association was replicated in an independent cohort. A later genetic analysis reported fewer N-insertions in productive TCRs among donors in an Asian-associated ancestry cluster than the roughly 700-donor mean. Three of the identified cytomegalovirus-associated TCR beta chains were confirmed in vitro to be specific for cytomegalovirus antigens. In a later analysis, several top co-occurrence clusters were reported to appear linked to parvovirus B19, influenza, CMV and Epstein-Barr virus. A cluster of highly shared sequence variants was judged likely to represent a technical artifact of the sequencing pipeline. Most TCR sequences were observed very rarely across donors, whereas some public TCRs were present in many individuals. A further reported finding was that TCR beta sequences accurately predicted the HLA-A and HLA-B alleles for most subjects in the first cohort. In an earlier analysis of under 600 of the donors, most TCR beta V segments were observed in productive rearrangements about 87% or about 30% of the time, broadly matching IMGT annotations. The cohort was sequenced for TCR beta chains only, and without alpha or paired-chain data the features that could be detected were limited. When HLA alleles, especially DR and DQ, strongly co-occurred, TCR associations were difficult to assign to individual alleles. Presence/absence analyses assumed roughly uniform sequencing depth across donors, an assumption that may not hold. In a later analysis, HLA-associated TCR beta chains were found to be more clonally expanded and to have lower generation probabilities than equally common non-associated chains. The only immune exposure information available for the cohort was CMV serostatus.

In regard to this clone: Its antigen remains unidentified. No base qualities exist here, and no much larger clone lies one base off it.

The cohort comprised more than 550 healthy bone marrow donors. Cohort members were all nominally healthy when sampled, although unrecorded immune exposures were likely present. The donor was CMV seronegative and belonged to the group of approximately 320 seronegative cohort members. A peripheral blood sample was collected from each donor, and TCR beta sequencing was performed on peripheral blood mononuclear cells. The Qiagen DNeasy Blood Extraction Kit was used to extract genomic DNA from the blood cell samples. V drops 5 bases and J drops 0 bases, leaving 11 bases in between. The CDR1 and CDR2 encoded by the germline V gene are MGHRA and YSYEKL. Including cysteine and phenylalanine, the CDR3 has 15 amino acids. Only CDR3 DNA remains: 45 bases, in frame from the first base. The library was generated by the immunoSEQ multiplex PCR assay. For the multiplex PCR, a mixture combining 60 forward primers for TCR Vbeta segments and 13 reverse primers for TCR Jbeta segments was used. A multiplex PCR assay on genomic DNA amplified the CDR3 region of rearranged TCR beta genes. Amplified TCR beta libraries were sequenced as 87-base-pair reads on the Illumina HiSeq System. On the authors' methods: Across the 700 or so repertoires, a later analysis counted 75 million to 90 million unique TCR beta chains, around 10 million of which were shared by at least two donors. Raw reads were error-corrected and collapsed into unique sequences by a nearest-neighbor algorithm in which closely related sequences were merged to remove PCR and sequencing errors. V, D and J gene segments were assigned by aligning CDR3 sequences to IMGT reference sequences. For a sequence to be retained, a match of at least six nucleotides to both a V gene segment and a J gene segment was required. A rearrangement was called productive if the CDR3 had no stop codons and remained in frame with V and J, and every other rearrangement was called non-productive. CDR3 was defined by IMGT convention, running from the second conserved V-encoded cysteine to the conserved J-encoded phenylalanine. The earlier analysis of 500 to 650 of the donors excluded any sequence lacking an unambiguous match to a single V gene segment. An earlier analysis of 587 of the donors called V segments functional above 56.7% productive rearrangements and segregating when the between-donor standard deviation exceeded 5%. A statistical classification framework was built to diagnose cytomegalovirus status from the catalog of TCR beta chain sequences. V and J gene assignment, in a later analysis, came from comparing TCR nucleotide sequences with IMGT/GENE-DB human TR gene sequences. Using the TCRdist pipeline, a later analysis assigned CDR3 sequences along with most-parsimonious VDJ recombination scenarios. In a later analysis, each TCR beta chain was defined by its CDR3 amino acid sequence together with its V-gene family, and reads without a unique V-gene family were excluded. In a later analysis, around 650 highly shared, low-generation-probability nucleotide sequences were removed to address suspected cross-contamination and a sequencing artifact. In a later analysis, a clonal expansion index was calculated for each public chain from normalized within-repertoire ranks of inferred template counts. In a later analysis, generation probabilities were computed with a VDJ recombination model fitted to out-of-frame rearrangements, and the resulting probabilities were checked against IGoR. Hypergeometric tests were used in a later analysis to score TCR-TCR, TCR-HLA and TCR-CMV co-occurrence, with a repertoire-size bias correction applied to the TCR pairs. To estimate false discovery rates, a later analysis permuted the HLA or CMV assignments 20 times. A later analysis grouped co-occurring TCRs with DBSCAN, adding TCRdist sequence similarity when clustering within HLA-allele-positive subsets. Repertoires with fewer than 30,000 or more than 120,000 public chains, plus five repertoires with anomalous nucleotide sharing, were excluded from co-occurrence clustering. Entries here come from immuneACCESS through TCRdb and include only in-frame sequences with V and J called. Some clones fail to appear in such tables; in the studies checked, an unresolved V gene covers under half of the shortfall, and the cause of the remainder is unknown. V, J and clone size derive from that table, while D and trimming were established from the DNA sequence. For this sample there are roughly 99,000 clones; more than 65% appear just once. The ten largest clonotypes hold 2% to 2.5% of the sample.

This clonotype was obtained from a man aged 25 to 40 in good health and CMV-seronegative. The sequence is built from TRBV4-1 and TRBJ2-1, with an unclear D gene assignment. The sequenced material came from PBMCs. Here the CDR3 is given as CASSMTDPSYNEQFF. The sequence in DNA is TGCGCCAGCAGCATGACTGACCCCTCCTACAATGAGCAGTTCTTC.